The clone carrying this TCR beta chain was picked up a small number of times. CDR1 KGHDR and CDR2 SFDVKD come from the germline V gene. The CDR3 is 12 amino acids. Trimming removed 7 bases at V and 4 bases at J, with 7 bases between. The source of the sample is a study of T-cell memory formation after mild COVID-19. Via MiXCR, TCRdb re-called the 5' RACE reads, giving one row per CDR3 protein. The table includes 350,000 to 450,000 distinct CDR3 sequences, 24% detected once. The clonotype was recovered from an adult woman who had mild COVID-19 (a few samples of this study predate the infection). Cell type and time point are not known. This chain connects TRBV24-1 to TRBJ1-5; D is undetermined. What was sequenced was PBMCs or a T cell subset sorted from them (not recorded which). CDR3 nucleotides: TGTGCCACCAGCCTAGGAAATCAGCCCCAGCATTTT. Translating gives CATSLGNQPQHF.